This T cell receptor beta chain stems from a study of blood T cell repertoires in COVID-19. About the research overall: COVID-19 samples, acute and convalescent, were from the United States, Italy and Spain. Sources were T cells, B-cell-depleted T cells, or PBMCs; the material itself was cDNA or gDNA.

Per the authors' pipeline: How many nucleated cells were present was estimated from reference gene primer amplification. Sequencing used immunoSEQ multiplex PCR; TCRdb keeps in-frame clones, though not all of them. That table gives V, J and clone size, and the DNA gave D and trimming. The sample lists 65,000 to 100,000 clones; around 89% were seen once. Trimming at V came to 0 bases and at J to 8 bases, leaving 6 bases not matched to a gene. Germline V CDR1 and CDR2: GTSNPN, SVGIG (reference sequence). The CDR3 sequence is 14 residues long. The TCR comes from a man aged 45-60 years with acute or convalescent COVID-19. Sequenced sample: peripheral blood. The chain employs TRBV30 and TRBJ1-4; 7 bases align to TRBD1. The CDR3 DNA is TGTGCCTGGAGTGTAAGGGGGCAGGCAGAAAAACTGTTTTTT. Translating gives CAWSVRGQAEKLFF. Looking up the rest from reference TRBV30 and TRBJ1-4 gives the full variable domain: SQTIHQWPATLVQPVGSPLSLECTVEGTSNPNLYWYRQAAGRGLQLLFYSVGIGQISSEVPQNLSASRPQDRQFILSSKKLLLSDSGFYLCAWSVRGQAEKLFFGSGTQLSVL.